The clone carrying this TCR beta chain was observed a single time. The data are from a study of T cell responses to AZD1222 COVID-19 vaccine. Produced via immunoSEQ multiplex PCR; TCRdb's table is partial and in-frame only. The sample holds around 110,000 clones; around 94% are singletons and the top ten take over 2.5%. The TCR comes from an adult in good health. The input for sequencing was peripheral blood, taken on day 0 of AZD1222 vaccination.

CDR3 loop: CASRKITGNEQFF. The DNA for the CDR3 is TGTGCCAGCAGGAAGATCACGGGAAATGAGCAGTTCTTC. The chain has TRBV11-2 and TRBJ2-1; D possibly corresponds to TRBD2 (5 bases). V lost 6 bases, J lost 7 bases, and 13 bases lay in between. The CDR3 has 13 residues. Germline V gene sequence: CDR1 SGHAT, CDR2 FQNNGV. The entire variable domain, with the rest obtained from reference TRBV11-2 and TRBJ2-1, is as follows: EAGVAQSPRYKIIEKRQSVAFWCNPISGHATLYWYQQILGQGPKLLIQFQNNGVVDDSQLPKDRFSAERLKGVDSTLKIQPAKLEDSAVYLCASRKITGNEQFFGPGTRLTVL.